These 8 T cell receptor beta chains came from one sample sequenced in a study of TIL therapy for anti-PD-1-resistant metastatic lung cancer. The libraries were made with immunoSEQ v3. Repertoires were generated with immunoSEQ multiplex PCR, while TCRdb's copy carries only in-frame clones and drops some. Among around 45,000 clones listed, just over 70% were seen once. Time point: pre-treatment sample, taken before nivolumab and TIL therapy. Pleural nodules or supraclavicular lymph nodes made up most of the excised metastases sampled. Sequenced here: tumor tissue, sampled at baseline. Receptor source: a person aged 25 to 85 with non-small cell lung cancer.

This chain connects TRBV30 to TRBJ1-5; perhaps TRBD1 as D (6 bases). CDR3 length equals 15 residues. Germline lookup yields CDR1 GTSNPN and CDR2 SVGIG (reference sequence). The V and J ends lost 2 bases and 2 bases respectively, with 13 bases between them. As DNA, the CDR3 is TGTGCCTGGAGTAAGGGGGGCGCGGGCAATCAGCCCCAGCATTTT. It codes for CAWSKGGAGNQPQHF.

This chain connects TRBV7-2 to TRBJ2-2, with D uncertain. V was cut by 5 bases and J by 5 bases, with 15 bases left in between. Germline CDR1 reads SGHTA; CDR2 reads FQGNSA. The CDR3 has 15 amino acids. The CDR3 nucleotides read TGTGCCAGCAGCGTGAGCGATTCTCCAACCGGGGAGCTGTTTTTT. Amino acids: CASSVSDSPTGELFF.

V usage is TRBV27 and J usage is TRBJ2-1; 8 bases map to TRBD2. The CDR3 has 12 amino acids. From germline, CDR1 is MNHEY and CDR2 SMNVEV (reference sequence). V gave up 5 bases and J gave up 9 bases; unmatched junction bases: 3. The CDR3 reads CASSIGGAEQFF. The CDR3 region has the DNA TGTGCCAGCAGTATCGGGGGGGCTGAGCAGTTCTTC.

The rearrangement joins TRBV5-1 to TRBJ1-2, with 9 nucleotides matching TRBD1. The CDR3 extends over 16 amino acids. V trimming: 0 bases; J trimming: 5 bases; junction bases outside the gene matches: 8. CDR1 and CDR2 (germline): SGHRS, YFSETQ. The CDR3 nucleotides read TGCGCCAGCAGCTTGGGGACAGGGGCCCAGAGGTATGGCTACACCTTC. Its translation: CASSLGTGAQRYGYTF.

The chain combines TRBV4-1 with TRBJ1-5; D is possibly TRBD1 (6 bases). Trimming removed 1 base from V and 2 bases from J, with 6 bases in between. Looked up from germline, CDR1 is MGHRA and CDR2 is YSYEKL. The CDR3 has 14 amino acids. CDR3: CASSQGQGNQPQHF. The CDR3, as DNA: TGCGCCAGCAGCCAAGGACAGGGCAATCAGCCCCAGCATTTT.

The chain is built from TRBV2 and TRBJ2-7; D is ambiguous. The germline V gene has CDR1 SNHLY and CDR2 FYNNEI. CDR3 length equals 12 residues. The V end lost 2 bases, the J end lost 4 bases, and 6 bases lay between the germline ends. As DNA, the CDR3 is TGTGCCAGCAGTGAATTGGGGTACGAGCAGTACTTC. As protein: CASSELGYEQYF.

The chain uses TRBV19 and TRBJ2-3; 9 positions agree with TRBD2. The length of the CDR3 is 14 residues. Germline-derived CDR1 and CDR2 are LNHDA and SQIVND (reference sequence). Trimming cost V 8 bases and J 4 bases; bases outside gene matches: 7. The CDR3, as DNA: TGTGCCAGTTCTAGCGGGAAGTCCCCAGATACGCAGTATTTT. Its translation: CASSSGKSPDTQYF.

V and J are TRBV28 and TRBJ1-1, with TRBD1 matching 8 bases. CDR3 length: 16 residues. The junction had 8 bases not matched to a gene; V was cut back by 5 bases and J by 0 bases. Germline-derived CDR1 and CDR2 are MDHEN and SYDVKM. CDR3 sequence (DNA): TGTGCCAGCAGTCCAGGGTCGGACAGGGTGAACACTGAAGCTTTCTTT. It specifies CASSPGSDRVNTEAFF.